This T cell receptor beta chain was documented in a study of blood T cell repertoires in COVID-19. Germline loops: CDR1 SNHLY, CDR2 FYNNEI. The CDR3 consists of 15 residues. After removal of 5 bases from V and 2 bases from J, the junction contained 4 bases not matched to a gene. Clones were read by immunoSEQ multiplex PCR, and TCRdb kept only the in-frame ones, dropping some. In the table there are 110,000 to 150,000 clones, 70% to 90% of which are singletons. This clone was observed a few times. The chain uses TRBV2 and TRBJ2-3, with 10 bases aligning to TRBD2. This sequence originates from a woman aged 80 or over with acute or convalescent COVID-19. The specimen was peripheral blood. The CDR3 DNA follows: TGTGCCAGCAGTAGCGGGGGGGCACTCACAGATACGCAGTATTTT. Translated, it gives CASSSGGALTDTQYF. Full variable domain (missing parts from reference TRBV2 and TRBJ2-3): EPEVTQTPSHQVTQMGQEVILRCVPISNHLYFYWYRQILGQKVEFLVSFYNNEISEKSEIFDDQFSVERPDGSNFTLKIRSTKLEDSAMYFCASSSGGALTDTQYFGPGTRLTVL.